These 32 T cell receptor beta chains share one sample of origin, sequenced in a study of vaccination and CD4 T cells after COVID-19. The time point: late sampling 161 to 241 days after vaccination in three convalescent patients. TCRdb processed the PCR reads anew with MiXCR; each CDR3 protein has one entry. The profile shows 25,000 to 30,000 distinct CDR3 sequences, under 65% of them singletons. The sample was CD4+ T cells from blood, taken about 7 months after SARS-CoV-2 vaccination. The receptors were sampled from a human donor who had recovered from COVID-19.

This chain uses TRBV20-1 with TRBJ2-3; D might be TRBD2 (5 bases). This CDR3 contains 14 residues. Germline V CDR1 and CDR2: DFQATT, SNEGSKA (reference sequence). V gave up 6 bases and J gave up 12 bases, with 25 bases separating them. CDR3 region: CSAKLGRAALNQYF. In DNA form, the CDR3 reads TGCAGTGCCAAGCTAGGGCGGGCAGCCCTAAACCAGTATTTT.

V gene TRBV20-1 combines with J gene TRBJ2-7; D might be TRBD2 (6 bases). This CDR3 region has 15 residues. V was cut by 0 bases and J by 0 bases, with 12 bases left in between. Per germline, CDR1 DFQATT and CDR2 SNEGSKA (reference sequence). CDR3 sequence: CSARELGRSSYEQYF. The CDR3 DNA sequence: TGCAGTGCTAGAGAATTGGGGAGGTCCTCCTACGAGCAGTACTTC.

This clonotype was seen a handful of times. This sequence joins TRBV19 and TRBJ1-5; TRBD1 matches at 8 bases. Germline trimming cut 7 bases from V and 0 bases from J; bases unmatched to any gene: 2. Germline assignment: CDR1 LNHDA and CDR2 SQIVND (reference sequence). The CDR3 runs to 14 residues. The CDR3 is CASNRGYSNQPQHF. In DNA form, the CDR3 reads TGTGCCAGTAACAGGGGGTATAGCAATCAGCCCCAGCATTTT.

This clonotype was seen more than once but under ten times. CDR3 loop: CASSLLGLATSDTQYF. The CDR3 bases are TGTGCCAGCAGTTTATTGGGCCTAGCTACCTCAGATACGCAGTATTTT. V is TRBV27 and J is TRBJ2-3, with D maybe TRBD2 (5 bases). Germline V gene lookup returns CDR1 MNHEY and CDR2 SMNVEV (reference sequence). Trimming removed 1 base from V and 4 bases from J, with 15 bases in between. The CDR3 runs 16 residues.

The genes are TRBV27 and TRBJ2-7, with 7 bases identical to TRBD2. The J segment lost 2 bases and the V segment lost 6 bases, leaving 10 bases of the junction unmatched. This CDR3 spans 15 amino acids. Germline CDR1 is MNHEY and CDR2 is SMNVEV (reference sequence). This CDR3 is CASSNSVGRAYEQYF. CDR3 nucleotides: TGTGCCAGCAGCAACTCGGTAGGGAGGGCCTACGAGCAGTACTTC.

The chain combines TRBV28 with TRBJ1-5, with D perhaps matching TRBD1 (5 bases). V gave up 6 bases and J gave up 5 bases, with 11 bases separating them. This CDR3 contains 13 residues. Germline V gene sequence: CDR1 MDHEN, CDR2 SYDVKM. CDR3 DNA sequence: TGTGCCAGCAGACCAATACAGGATCAGCCCCAGCATTTT. The encoded protein is CASRPIQDQPQHF. Supplemented by reference TRBV28 and TRBJ1-5, the full variable domain reads DVKVTQSSRYLVKRTGEKVFLECVQDMDHENMFWYRQDPGLGLRLIYFSYDVKMKEKGDIPEGYSVSREKKERFSLILESASTNQTSMYLCASRPIQDQPQHFGDGTRLSIL.

This clonotype has a handful of counts. This chain uses TRBV7-3 with TRBJ2-2; TRBD1 matches 10 bases. Germline V gene data show CDR1 as SGHTA and CDR2 as FQGTGA. This CDR3 comprises 16 residues. Trimming took 5 bases from V and 4 from J; bases not matched to a gene: 7. The CDR3 DNA reads TGTGCCAGCAGCCCTGGGACAGGGGTTCGCACCGGGGAGCTGTTTTTT. This encodes CASSPGTGVRTGELFF.

This chain uses TRBV20-1 with TRBJ2-2; weak D call: TRBD2 (6 bases). CDR3 length: 16 amino acids. V was shortened by 0 bases and J by 1 base, with 12 bases between the two germline ends. Looked up from germline, CDR1 is DFQATT and CDR2 is SNEGSKA (reference sequence). CDR3 coding DNA: TGCAGTGCTAGAGATTTTAAAGCGGGGAACACCGGGGAGCTGTTTTTT. Its translation: CSARDFKAGNTGELFF.

J is TRBJ1-5 and V is TRBV6-1, with TRBD1 matching 10 bases. Germline CDR1 is MNHNS and CDR2 is SASEGT. The CDR3 totals 16 residues. V trimming: 5 bases; J trimming: 3 bases; junction bases outside the gene matches: 7. CDR3 bases: TGTGCCAGCAGTCCTCTGGACAGGGGGACCAATCAGCCCCAGCATTTT. This encodes CASSPLDRGTNQPQHF.

The rearrangement joins TRBV7-9 to TRBJ2-7, with a possible D match to TRBD2 (5 bases). There are 14 residues in the CDR3. Germline lookup yields CDR1 SEHNR and CDR2 FQNEAQ (reference sequence). V was pared by 3 bases and J by 2 bases, with 11 bases between. The DNA of the CDR3 is TGTGCCAGCAGCTTTGCGGGCCCCACCTACGAGCAGTACTTC. Protein product: CASSFAGPTYEQYF.

The V call is TRBV6-1, the J call TRBJ2-1, with 10 bases matching TRBD2. CDR1 and CDR2 (germline): MNHNS, SASEGT. The V segment lost 5 bases and the J segment 4 bases; nucleotides outside the gene matches: 5. CDR3 length: 15 amino acids. Written as DNA, the CDR3 is TGTGCCAGCAGTCAGCGGGAGGGCATTTACAATGAGCAGTTCTTC. This codes for CASSQREGIYNEQFF.

Within the sample, this clonotype is medium-sized (0.01 to 0.1%). This rearrangement joins TRBV7-2 to TRBJ2-3; 7 bases are a match to TRBD2. CDR1 is SGHTA, CDR2 FQGNSA, per germline. Trimming took 2 bases from V and 5 from J; bases not matched to a gene: 7. The CDR3 spans 15 residues. CDR3 region: CASSLRGRNGDTQYF. CDR3 DNA sequence: TGTGCCAGCAGCTTACGCGGGAGAAACGGAGATACGCAGTATTTT.

This chain connects TRBV10-3 to TRBJ2-7; 7 bases map to TRBD1. V lost 10 bases to trimming and J lost 5 bases; unmatched junction nucleotides: 8. This CDR3 region has 12 residues. Germline V CDR1 and CDR2: ENHRY, SYGVKD. The CDR3 DNA reads TGTGCCACAGAGGGGGCCAGGAACGAGCAGTACTTC. Its translation is CATEGARNEQYF.

The chain carries TRBV7-9 and TRBJ1-3; D call uncertain. The CDR3 is 16 residues long. V was trimmed by 4 bases and J by 0 bases, leaving 13 bases between them. Per germline, CDR1 SEHNR and CDR2 FQNEAQ (reference sequence). CDR3: CASSSRTVFSGNTIYF. CDR3 in DNA: TGTGCCAGCAGCTCCCGGACGGTATTCTCTGGAAACACCATATATTTT.

The rearrangement uses TRBV7-6 and TRBJ2-3; a weak D match, TRBD2 (5 bases). Per germline, CDR1 SGHVS and CDR2 FNYEAQ. The CDR3 consists of 14 residues. Trimming took off 2 bases at V and 5 bases at J, with 11 bases between the two ends. The CDR3 nucleotides read TGTGCCAGCAGCTTATTCGGGGTTGGAGATACGCAGTATTTT. Residues: CASSLFGVGDTQYF.

This chain connects TRBV7-9 to TRBJ2-7, with a possible D match to TRBD1 (6 bases). This CDR3 has 12 amino acids. V was shortened by 4 bases and J by 6 bases, with 10 bases between the two germline ends. Germline V gives CDR1 SEHNR, CDR2 FQNEAQ (reference sequence). CDR3: CASSSTGSEQYF. CDR3 in DNA: TGTGCCAGCAGCTCCACAGGGTCCGAGCAGTACTTC.

The rearrangement joins TRBV24-1 to TRBJ2-5; D call uncertain. Trimming removed 1 base from V and 2 bases from J, with 7 bases in between. This CDR3 is built from 14 residues. Germline loops: CDR1 KGHDR, CDR2 SFDVKD. Written as DNA, the CDR3 is TGTGCCACCAGTGATTTCGCAGAACAAGAGACCCAGTACTTC. Translating it yields CATSDFAEQETQYF.

This clonotype occurred once. At one end, the junction sequence differs from germline, possibly due to a read error. The V call is TRBV6-1, the J call TRBJ2-7, with a possible D match to TRBD1 (6 bases). There are 16 residues in the CDR3. Looked up from germline, CDR1 is MNHNS and CDR2 is SASEGT. CDR3 in amino acids: CTSSPQLDSSTYEQYF. CDR3 nucleotide sequence: TGTACCAGCAGTCCTCAGCTGGACAGTTCGACCTACGAGCAGTACTTC.

The sample holds a few counts of this clonotype. The CDR3 region is CASSYTGRGYTF. The CDR3 nucleotides are TGTGCCAGCAGTTACACAGGCCGTGGCTACACCTTC. The chain recombines TRBV6-5 with TRBJ1-2, with D maybe TRBD1 (5 bases). The germline gives CDR1 MNHEY, CDR2 SVGAGI. The CDR3 totals 12 residues. With 2 bases removed from V and 7 bases from J, the gap between germline ends came to 8 bases.

The chain has TRBV2 and TRBJ2-7; D is unclear. Germline values: CDR1 SNHLY, CDR2 FYNNEI. V gave up 4 bases and J gave up 0 bases, with 7 bases separating them. The CDR3 has 13 amino acids. DNA for the CDR3: TGTGCCAGCAGTGCGGACGACTCCTACGAGCAGTACTTC. Translated, it gives CASSADDSYEQYF.

The J gene is TRBJ2-5, the V gene TRBV28; D ambiguous. The CDR3 sequence is 13 residues long. CDR1 is MDHEN and CDR2 is SYDVKM in the germline V gene. The V and J ends lost 6 bases and 3 bases respectively, with 11 bases between them. The CDR3 spells CASRQGLEETQYF. CDR3 nucleotides: TGTGCCAGCAGGCAAGGGTTGGAAGAGACCCAGTACTTC.

The chain couples TRBV20-1 to TRBJ2-1; no reliable D call. V gave up 1 base and J gave up 3 bases, with 13 bases separating them. The germline CDR1 and CDR2 sequences are DFQATT and SNEGSKA (reference sequence). The CDR3 length is 15 residues. The DNA for the CDR3 is TGCAGTGCTAGAGGGACGGAGAACTACTACAATGAGCAGTTCTTC. Its protein product is CSARGTENYYNEQFF.

This clonotype has a handful of counts. The V call is TRBV29-1, the J call TRBJ2-1, with a tentative D call TRBD2 (5 bases). Germline V lookup: CDR1 SQVTM, CDR2 ANQGSEA. The CDR3 is 12 residues long. Trimming took off 8 bases at V and 5 bases at J, with 13 bases between the two ends. The CDR3 coding sequence is TGCAGCCCCCGCGGACTCAACAATGAGCAGTTCTTC. Its protein is CSPRGLNNEQFF.

The chain joins TRBV28 to TRBJ2-5; the match to TRBD2 covers 11 bases. This CDR3 spans 17 amino acids. V lost 2 bases, J lost 2 bases, and 7 bases stayed unmatched. The germline V gene encodes CDR1 MDHEN and CDR2 SYDVKM. CDR3 sequence: CASSLGRTSGLQETQYF. CDR3 coding DNA: TGTGCCAGCAGTTTAGGGAGGACTAGCGGGTTACAAGAGACCCAGTACTTC.

This chain connects TRBV7-9 to TRBJ2-1; weak D call: TRBD2 (5 bases). CDR1 SEHNR and CDR2 FQNEAQ come from the germline V gene (reference sequence). The CDR3 has 15 residues. V lost 2 bases to trimming and J lost 5 bases, with 13 bases between them. The CDR3 DNA follows: TGTGCCAGCAGCTTAACTGGTAGAGGGCACAATGAGCAGTTCTTC. Protein product: CASSLTGRGHNEQFF.

Concerning this clonotype: No DNA is shown, since the ends of the CDR3 on it are uncertain; the CDR3 is the one TCRdb lists. This chain links TRBV25-1 with TRBJ2-1; the D call TRBD1 from the table was never checked on the DNA. Germline V gives CDR1 MGHDK, CDR2 SYGVNS. The CDR3 totals 16 residues, both ends included. CDR3 sequence reads: CASSVPPGQGYNEQFF.

The chain is built from TRBV28 and TRBJ1-5; 8 bases are shared with TRBD1. V shed 5 bases, J shed 7 bases, and the junction held 7 bases outside the gene matches. Per the germline V gene, CDR1 is MDHEN and CDR2 is SYDVKM. CDR3 length equals 14 residues. The CDR3 loop is CASSIQGVGQPQHF. The DNA of the CDR3 is TGTGCCAGCAGTATACAGGGGGTTGGGCAGCCCCAGCATTTT.

The chain recombines TRBV7-3 with TRBJ2-5; 8 nucleotides align to TRBD2. V dropped 2 bases and J dropped 7; count of bases not matched to a gene: 9. The CDR3 is made up of 15 amino acids. The V gene's germline CDR1 is SGHTA and CDR2 FQGTGA. CDR3 nucleotides: TGTGCCAGCAGCTTACAAGCGGGAGATTTTGGGACCCAGTACTTC. Amino acid sequence: CASSLQAGDFGTQYF.

The V gene is TRBV27, the J gene TRBJ2-7; no reliable D call. V lost 3 bases and J lost 0, with 12 bases in between. Germline CDR1 MNHEY, CDR2 SMNVEV (reference sequence). The CDR3 is 15 amino acids. The CDR3 is CASSFQGASSYEQYF. DNA of the CDR3: TGTGCCAGCAGTTTTCAAGGTGCTAGCTCCTACGAGCAGTACTTC.

The chain is built from TRBV7-3 and TRBJ2-1; possible D gene TRBD2, 6 bases. This CDR3 is built from 14 residues. Germline V gives CDR1 SGHTA, CDR2 FQGTGA. The V gene lost 5 bases and the J gene lost 12 bases, with 20 bases spanning the gap. The CDR3 sequence: CASSPWGETPGQFF. The CDR3 coding sequence is TGTGCCAGCAGCCCTTGGGGGGAGACACCGGGGCAGTTCTTC.

V gene TRBV28 combines with J gene TRBJ1-2, with TRBD1 identical over 7 bases. The CDR3 has 14 amino acids. After removal of 5 bases from V and 4 bases from J, the junction contained 7 bases not matched to a gene. In germline, CDR1 is MDHEN, CDR2 SYDVKM. This chain's CDR3 is CASSPGTVGYGYTF. CDR3 coding DNA: TGTGCCAGCAGTCCCGGGACAGTGGGCTATGGCTACACCTTC.

V gene TRBV14 combines with J gene TRBJ2-5; D ambiguous. CDR1 is SGHDN and CDR2 is FVKESK in the germline V gene. V dropped 1 base and J dropped 5 bases, with 14 bases sitting between them. CDR3 length: 15 amino acids. CDR3 DNA sequence: TGTGCCAGCAGCCAAGGCCGGGCCCCTGGGGAGACCCAGTACTTC. Translating gives CASSQGRAPGETQYF.